This entry features one TCR beta chain sequence. Its antigen is not identified. The protocol was immunoSEQ multiplex PCR, while the TCRdb copy is restricted to in-frame clones and leaves out a portion. The sample consists of 100,000 to 120,000 clones, approximately 85% of them appearing once. The data were taken from a study of cytomegalovirus exposure and HLA in healthy donors. Findings of the study overall: Reported performance of the classifier showed diagnosis of cytomegalovirus status with high specificity and sensitivity. Researchers catalogued over 150 TCR beta chains as cytomegalovirus-associated.

The CDR3 consists of 13 residues. V was shortened by 6 bases and J by 1 base, with 9 bases between the two germline ends. Looked up from germline, CDR1 is MNHEY and CDR2 is SVGAGI. Material: PBMCs. The receptor was derived from a woman aged 18-29 years in good health and CMV-seronegative. The chain is built from TRBV6-5 and TRBJ1-1; D remains unclear. CDR3 residues: CASSQGRNTEAFF. The CDR3 DNA reads as TGTGCCAGCAGCCAAGGGAGGAACACTGAAGCTTTCTTT.